A single sample gave rise to the 4 T cell receptor beta chains below, sequenced in a study of blood T cell repertoires in COVID-19. Data came from immunoSEQ multiplex PCR; TCRdb stores just in-frame clones and leaves some out. The sample carries a few hundred thousand clones, roughly 86% recorded once. The sample was peripheral blood. The receptors were gathered from a man younger than 35 with active or convalescent COVID-19.

The V and J genes are TRBV11-2 and TRBJ2-1; perhaps TRBD1 as D (5 bases). V gave up 4 bases and J gave up 8 bases, with 9 bases separating them. CDR1 is SGHAT and CDR2 is FQNNGV in the germline V gene. The CDR3 totals 12 residues. Here the CDR3 reads CASSSQGDEQFF. The CDR3 DNA reads as TGTGCCAGCAGCTCCCAGGGCGATGAGCAGTTCTTC.

With regard to this clone: Within the sample, other DNA sequences also encode this same CDR3. V and J are TRBV11-2 and TRBJ2-5; 7 nucleotides agree with TRBD2. CDR3 length: 13 residues. CDR1 is SGHAT, CDR2 FQNNGV, per germline. V dropped 1 base and J dropped 4; count of bases not matched to a gene: 0. In nucleotides, the CDR3 is TGTGCCAGCAGCTTAGGACTAGCAGAGACCCAGTACTTC. This translates into CASSLGLAETQYF.

This clone showed up just once. The chain employs TRBV24-1 and TRBJ2-3, with D possibly TRBD1 on 7 matching bases. CDR1 and CDR2 from the germline V gene are KGHDR and SFDVKD. This CDR3 region has 15 residues. V lost 4 bases to trimming and J lost 4 bases, with 14 bases between them. CDR3 loop: CATSDRDREADTQYF. The DNA of the CDR3 is TGTGCCACCAGTGACCGTGACAGGGAGGCAGATACGCAGTATTTT.

This chain connects TRBV11-3 to TRBJ1-1; no reliable D call. The ends were cut back, 4 bases at V and 6 bases at J, with 21 bases in the middle. This CDR3 has 16 amino acids. CDR1 and CDR2 (germline): SGHNT, YENEEA. The CDR3 here is CASSSWAKPVPAEAFF. The CDR3 nucleotides read TGTGCCAGCAGCTCCTGGGCCAAGCCCGTTCCCGCTGAAGCTTTCTTT.